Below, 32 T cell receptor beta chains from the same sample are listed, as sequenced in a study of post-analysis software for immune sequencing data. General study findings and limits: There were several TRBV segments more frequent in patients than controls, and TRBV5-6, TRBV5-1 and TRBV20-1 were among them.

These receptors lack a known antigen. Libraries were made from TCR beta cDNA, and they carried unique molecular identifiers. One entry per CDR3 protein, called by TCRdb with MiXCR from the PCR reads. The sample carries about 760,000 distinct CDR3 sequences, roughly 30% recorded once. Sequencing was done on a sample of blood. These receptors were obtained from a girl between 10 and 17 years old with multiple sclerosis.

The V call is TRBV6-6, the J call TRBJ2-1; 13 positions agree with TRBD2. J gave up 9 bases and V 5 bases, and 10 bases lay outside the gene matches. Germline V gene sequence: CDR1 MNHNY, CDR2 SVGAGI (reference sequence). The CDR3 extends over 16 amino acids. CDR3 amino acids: CASSLPGLAGNFEQFF. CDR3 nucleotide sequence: TGTGCCAGCAGTCTTCCGGGACTAGCGGGAAATTTTGAGCAGTTCTTC.

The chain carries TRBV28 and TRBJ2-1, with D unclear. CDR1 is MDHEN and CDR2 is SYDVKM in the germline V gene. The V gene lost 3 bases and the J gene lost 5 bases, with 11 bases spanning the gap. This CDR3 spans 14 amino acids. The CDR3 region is CASSFVNLDNEQFF. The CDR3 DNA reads TGTGCCAGCAGTTTTGTTAACCTTGACAATGAGCAGTTCTTC.

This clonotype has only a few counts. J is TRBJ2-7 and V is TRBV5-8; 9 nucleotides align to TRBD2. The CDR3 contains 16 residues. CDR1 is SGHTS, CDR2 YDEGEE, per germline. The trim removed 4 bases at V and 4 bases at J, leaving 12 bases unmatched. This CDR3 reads CASSLIPVTSGYEQYF. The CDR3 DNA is TGTGCCAGCAGCCTAATCCCCGTGACTAGCGGTTACGAGCAGTACTTC.

The CDR3 DNA sequence: TGTGCCAGCAGCCCCCAGGTAGCGGGGGCACATGAGCAGTTCTTC. The encoded protein is CASSPQVAGAHEQFF. The rearrangement links TRBV14 to TRBJ2-1; 9 bases fit TRBD2. V was pared by 4 bases and J by 8 bases, with 9 bases of the junction left unmatched. The CDR3 sequence is 15 residues long. Germline V lookup: CDR1 SGHDN, CDR2 FVKESK.

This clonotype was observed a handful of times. The CDR3 here is CASSRGGGSDSPLHF. CDR3 in DNA: TGTGCCAGCAGCCGAGGTGGGGGTAGCGATTCACCCCTCCACTTT. V gene TRBV6-6 combines with J gene TRBJ1-6; tentatively, D is TRBD1 (5 bases). Germline lookup yields CDR1 MNHNY and CDR2 SVGAGI (reference sequence). Trimming took off 6 bases at V and 8 bases at J, with 17 bases between the two ends. This CDR3 contains 15 residues.

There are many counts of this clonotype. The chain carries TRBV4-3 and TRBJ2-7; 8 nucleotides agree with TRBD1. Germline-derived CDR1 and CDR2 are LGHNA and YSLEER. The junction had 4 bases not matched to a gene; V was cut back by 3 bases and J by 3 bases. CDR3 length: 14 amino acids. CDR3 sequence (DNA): TGCGCCAGCAGCCAGGGGACAGGAGACTACGAGCAGTACTTC. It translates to CASSQGTGDYEQYF.

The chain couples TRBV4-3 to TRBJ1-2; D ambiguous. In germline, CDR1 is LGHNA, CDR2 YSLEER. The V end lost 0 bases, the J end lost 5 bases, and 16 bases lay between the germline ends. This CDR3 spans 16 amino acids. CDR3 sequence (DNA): TGCGCCAGCAGCCAAGATCGGGCGGTATCCGGGTATGGCTACACCTTC. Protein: CASSQDRAVSGYGYTF.

CDR3 residues: CASSPNRVMTGANVLTF. CDR3 sequence (DNA): TGTGCCAGCAGCCCGAACAGGGTAATGACTGGGGCCAACGTCCTGACTTTC. The chain joins TRBV3-1 to TRBJ2-6; D possibly corresponds to TRBD1 (6 bases). CDR3 length: 17 amino acids. Germline CDR1 LGHDT, CDR2 YNNKEL (reference sequence). The V and J ends lost 4 bases and 2 bases respectively, with 15 bases between them.

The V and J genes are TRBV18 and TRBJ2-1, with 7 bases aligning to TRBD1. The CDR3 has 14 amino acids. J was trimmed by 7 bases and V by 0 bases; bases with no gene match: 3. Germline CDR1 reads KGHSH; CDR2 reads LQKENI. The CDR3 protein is CASSPPGRGNEQFF. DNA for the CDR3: TGTGCCAGCTCACCACCGGGCAGGGGGAATGAGCAGTTCTTC. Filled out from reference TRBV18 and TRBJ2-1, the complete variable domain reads NAGVMQNPRHLVRRRGQEARLRCSPMKGHSHVYWYRQLPEEGLKFMVYLQKENIIDESGMPKERFSAEFPKEGPSILRIQQVVRGDSAAYFCASSPPGRGNEQFFGPGTRLTVL.

DNA for the CDR3: TGTGCCAGCAGCTTTGAGCCGGGATTCCCTAATCAGCCCCAGCATTTT. This codes for CASSFEPGFPNQPQHF. The chain uses TRBV5-5 and TRBJ1-5; D uncertain. Germline CDR1 reads SGHKS; CDR2 reads YYEKEE (reference sequence). V gave up 2 bases and J gave up 4 bases, with 16 bases separating them. The CDR3 length is 16 residues.

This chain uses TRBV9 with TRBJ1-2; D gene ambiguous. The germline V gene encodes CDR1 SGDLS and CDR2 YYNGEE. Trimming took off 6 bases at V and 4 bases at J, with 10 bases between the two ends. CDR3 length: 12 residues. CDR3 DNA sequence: TGTGCCAGCAAGGATCAGGTCTATGGCTACACCTTC. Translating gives CASKDQVYGYTF.

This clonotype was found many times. CDR3 in DNA: TGCAGTGCTAGAGTTCTACAAGGGGATGGCTACACCTTC. Residues: CSARVLQGDGYTF. The chain joins TRBV20-1 to TRBJ1-2; weak D call: TRBD1 (5 bases). CDR3 size: 13 residues. Germline loops: CDR1 DFQATT, CDR2 SNEGSKA (reference sequence). Trimming stripped 1 base from V and 6 bases from J, with 12 bases between.

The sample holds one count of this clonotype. CDR3 sequence (DNA): TGTGCCAGCAGCTTCGCAGAGTCGACCCAGCCCCAGCATTTT. Amino acids: CASSFAESTQPQHF. This chain uses TRBV7-2 with TRBJ1-5; D is unclear. The CDR3 has 14 residues. Trimming took 3 bases from V and 7 from J, leaving 13 bases between them. Germline V gene sequence: CDR1 SGHTA, CDR2 FQGNSA.

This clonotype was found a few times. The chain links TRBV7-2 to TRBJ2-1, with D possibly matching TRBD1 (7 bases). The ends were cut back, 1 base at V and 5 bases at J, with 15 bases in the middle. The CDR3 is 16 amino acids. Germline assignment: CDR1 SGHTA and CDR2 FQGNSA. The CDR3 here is CASSLVPRGVDNEQFF. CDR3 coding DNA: TGTGCCAGCAGCTTAGTACCCAGGGGGGTTGACAATGAGCAGTTCTTC.

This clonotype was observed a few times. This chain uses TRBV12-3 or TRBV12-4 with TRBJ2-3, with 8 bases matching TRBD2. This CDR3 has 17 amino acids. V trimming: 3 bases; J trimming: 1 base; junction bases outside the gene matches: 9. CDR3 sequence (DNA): TGTGCCAGCAGTTTCACCGGGACTAGATTACGCACAGATACGCAGTATTTT. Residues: CASSFTGTRLRTDTQYF.

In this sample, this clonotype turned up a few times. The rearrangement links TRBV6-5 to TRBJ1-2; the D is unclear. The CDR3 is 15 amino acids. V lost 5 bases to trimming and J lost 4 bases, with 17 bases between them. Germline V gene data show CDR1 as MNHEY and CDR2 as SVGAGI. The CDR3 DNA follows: TGTGCCAGCAGTGAACCCAGGCGGGTCCCCTATGGCTACACCTTC. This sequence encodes CASSEPRRVPYGYTF.

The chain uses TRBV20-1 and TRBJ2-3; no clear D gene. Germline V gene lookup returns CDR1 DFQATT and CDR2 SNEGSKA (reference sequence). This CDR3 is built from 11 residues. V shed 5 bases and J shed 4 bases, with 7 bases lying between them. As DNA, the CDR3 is TGCAGTGCTTGCCCATCAGATACGCAGTATTTT. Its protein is CSACPSDTQYF.

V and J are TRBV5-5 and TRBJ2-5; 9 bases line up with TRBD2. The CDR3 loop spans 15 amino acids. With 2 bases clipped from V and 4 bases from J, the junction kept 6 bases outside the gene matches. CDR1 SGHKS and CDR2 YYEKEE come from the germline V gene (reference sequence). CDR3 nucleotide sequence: TGTGCCAGCAGCTTTCTAGCGGGGAAGGGAGAGACCCAGTACTTC. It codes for CASSFLAGKGETQYF.

In DNA form, the CDR3 reads TGTGCCAGCAGCCCCGGCGAACTAGGGCAGGCGGGACGGGAGACCCAGTACTTC. This sequence encodes CASSPGELGQAGRETQYF. The chain uses TRBV7-9 and TRBJ2-5, with D perhaps matching TRBD2 (6 bases). The ends were cut back, 5 bases at V and 5 bases at J, with 27 bases in the middle. Germline V CDR1 and CDR2: SEHNR, FQNEAQ (reference sequence). The CDR3 runs 18 residues.

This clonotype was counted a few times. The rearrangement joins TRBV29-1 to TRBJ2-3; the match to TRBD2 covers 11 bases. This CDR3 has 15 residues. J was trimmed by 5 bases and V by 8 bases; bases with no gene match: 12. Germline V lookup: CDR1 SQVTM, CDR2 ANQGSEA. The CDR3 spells CSFGRSGRAGDTQYF. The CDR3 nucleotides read TGCAGCTTTGGCCGTAGCGGGAGGGCCGGAGATACGCAGTATTTT.

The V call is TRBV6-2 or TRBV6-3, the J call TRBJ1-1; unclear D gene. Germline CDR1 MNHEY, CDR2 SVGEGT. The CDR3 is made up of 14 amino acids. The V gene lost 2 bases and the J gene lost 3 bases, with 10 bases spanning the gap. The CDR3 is CASSYKIRDTEAFF. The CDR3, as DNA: TGTGCCAGCAGTTACAAGATTAGGGACACTGAAGCTTTCTTT.

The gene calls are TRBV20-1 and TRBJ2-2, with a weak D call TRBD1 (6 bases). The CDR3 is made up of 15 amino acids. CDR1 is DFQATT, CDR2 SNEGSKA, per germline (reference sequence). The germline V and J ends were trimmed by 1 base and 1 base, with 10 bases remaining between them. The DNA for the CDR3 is TGCAGTGCTAGAGCCGGGACACAGAACACCGGGGAGCTGTTTTTT. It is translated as CSARAGTQNTGELFF.

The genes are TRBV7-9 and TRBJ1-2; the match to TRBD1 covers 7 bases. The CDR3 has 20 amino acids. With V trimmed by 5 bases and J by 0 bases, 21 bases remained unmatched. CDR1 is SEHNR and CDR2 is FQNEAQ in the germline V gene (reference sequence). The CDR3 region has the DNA TGTGCCAGCAGCCCCTCCCGCCCGGCCAGGGGGAGCCGAGCTAACTATGGCTACACCTTC. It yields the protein CASSPSRPARGSRANYGYTF.

CDR3 protein: CASSGGGSRNEQFF. The CDR3 DNA follows: TGTGCCAGCAGCGGGGGGGGGAGTCGTAATGAGCAGTTCTTC. The chain carries TRBV9 and TRBJ2-1, with 7 bases aligning to TRBD2. The CDR3 runs 14 residues. CDR1 is SGDLS, CDR2 YYNGEE, per germline. Germline trimming cut 3 bases from V and 7 bases from J; bases unmatched to any gene: 7.

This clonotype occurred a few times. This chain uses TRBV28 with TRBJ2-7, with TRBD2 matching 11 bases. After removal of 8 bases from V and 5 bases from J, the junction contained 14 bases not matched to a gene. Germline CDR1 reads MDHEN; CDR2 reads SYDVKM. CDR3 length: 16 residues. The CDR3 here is CASGDSGRGKIHEQYF. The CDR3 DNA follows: TGTGCCAGCGGGGATAGCGGGAGGGGAAAGATCCACGAGCAGTACTTC.

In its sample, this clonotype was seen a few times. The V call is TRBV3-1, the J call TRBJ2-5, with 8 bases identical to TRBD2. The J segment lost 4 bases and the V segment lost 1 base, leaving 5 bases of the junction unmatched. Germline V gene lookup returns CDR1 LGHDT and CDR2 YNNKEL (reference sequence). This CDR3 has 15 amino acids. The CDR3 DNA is TGTGCCAGCAGCCAAGGTATAGCGGGGCGAGAGACCCAGTACTTC. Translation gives CASSQGIAGRETQYF.

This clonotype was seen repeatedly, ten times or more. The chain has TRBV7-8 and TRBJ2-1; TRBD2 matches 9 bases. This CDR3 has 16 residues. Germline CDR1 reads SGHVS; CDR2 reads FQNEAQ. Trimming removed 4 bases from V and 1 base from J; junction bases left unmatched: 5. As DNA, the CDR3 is TGTGCCAGCAGCTGGCGGCGGGGGGGTTCCTACAATGAGCAGTTCTTC. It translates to CASSWRRGGSYNEQFF. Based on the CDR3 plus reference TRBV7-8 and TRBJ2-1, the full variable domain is GAGVSQSPRYKVAKRGQDVALRCDPISGHVSLFWYQQALGQGPEFLTYFQNEAQLDKSGLPSDRFFAERPEGSVSTLKIQRTQQEDSAVYLCASSWRRGGSYNEQFFGPGTRLTVL.

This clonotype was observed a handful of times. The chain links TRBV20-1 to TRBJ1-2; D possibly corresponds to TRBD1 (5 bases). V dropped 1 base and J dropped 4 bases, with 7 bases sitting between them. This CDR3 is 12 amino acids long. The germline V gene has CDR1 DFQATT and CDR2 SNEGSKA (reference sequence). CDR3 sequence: CSARGQTYGYTF. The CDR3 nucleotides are TGCAGTGCTAGAGGACAGACCTATGGCTACACCTTC.

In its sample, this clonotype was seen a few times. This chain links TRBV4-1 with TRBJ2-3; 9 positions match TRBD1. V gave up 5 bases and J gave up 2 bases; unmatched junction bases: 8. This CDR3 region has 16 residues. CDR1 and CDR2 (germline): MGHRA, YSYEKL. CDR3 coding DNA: TGCGCCAGCAGCTTACCGGGACAGGGTCCCACAGATACGCAGTATTTT. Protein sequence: CASSLPGQGPTDTQYF.

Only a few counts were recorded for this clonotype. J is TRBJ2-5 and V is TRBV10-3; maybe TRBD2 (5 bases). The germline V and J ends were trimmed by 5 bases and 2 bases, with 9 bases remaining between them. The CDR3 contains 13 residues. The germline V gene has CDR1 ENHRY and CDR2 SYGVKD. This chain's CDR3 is CAISSGRQETQYF. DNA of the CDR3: TGTGCCATCAGTAGCGGACGGCAAGAGACCCAGTACTTC.

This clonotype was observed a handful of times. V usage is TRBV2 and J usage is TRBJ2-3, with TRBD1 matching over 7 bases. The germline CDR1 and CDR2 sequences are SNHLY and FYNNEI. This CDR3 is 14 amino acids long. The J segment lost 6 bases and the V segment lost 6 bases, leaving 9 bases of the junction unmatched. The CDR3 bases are TGTGCCAGCAGGAATCACGGGACAGCCGATACGCAGTATTTT. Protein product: CASRNHGTADTQYF.

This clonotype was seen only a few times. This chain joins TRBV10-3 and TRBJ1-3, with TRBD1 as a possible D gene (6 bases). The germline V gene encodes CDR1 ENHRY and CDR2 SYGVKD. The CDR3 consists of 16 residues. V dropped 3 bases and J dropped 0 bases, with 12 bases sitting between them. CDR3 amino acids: CAISDLGGDSGNTIYF. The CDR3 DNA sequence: TGTGCCATCAGTGATCTGGGGGGCGACTCTGGAAACACCATATATTTT.